The source of this T cell receptor (beta chain) is a study of blood T cell repertoires in COVID-19. Study members were between about 18 and 89 years old and lived in 25 or so US regions. CDR1 and CDR2 from the germline V gene are KGHSH and LQKENI. This CDR3 is built from 15 residues. The junction had 2 bases not matched to a gene; V was cut back by 4 bases and J by 2 bases. Using immunoSEQ multiplex PCR, the repertoire was profiled, and TCRdb retains in-frame clones only, with some absent. This sample has roughly 290,000 clones, with approximately 90% found just once. The sequenced material came from PBMCs or T cells enriched from blood (not recorded which). This sequence joins TRBV18 and TRBJ2-5; TRBD2 matches at 12 bases. The TCR originated in a woman aged 35 to 49 who had recovered from COVID-19. DNA for the CDR3: TGTGCCAGCTCACTCGGACTAGCGGGGCAAGAGACCCAGTACTTC. This translates into CASSLGLAGQETQYF.